The 18 T cell receptor beta chains in this list originate from one sample, sequenced in a study of blood T cell repertoires in COVID-19. Only in-frame clones appear in the TCRdb table, and some are missing; sequencing was by immunoSEQ multiplex PCR. The data hold fewer than 120,000 clones, with about 80% observed a single time. The sequenced material came from peripheral blood. The receptors here all came from a woman older than 75 with active or convalescent COVID-19.

J is TRBJ1-5 and V is TRBV28; TRBD1 agrees at 7 bases. CDR3 length equals 14 residues. Looked up from germline, CDR1 is MDHEN and CDR2 is SYDVKM. The J segment lost 5 bases and the V segment lost 7 bases, leaving 8 bases of the junction unmatched. CDR3 coding DNA: TGTGCCAGCATGCTTAGGGGGCTTGATCAGCCCCAGCATTTT. Residues: CASMLRGLDQPQHF.

The chain combines TRBV5-1 with TRBJ2-7; 9 nucleotides line up with TRBD2. With 2 bases clipped from V and 6 bases from J, the junction kept 0 bases outside the gene matches. The CDR3 is made up of 12 amino acids. Germline V lookup: CDR1 SGHRS, CDR2 YFSETQ. This CDR3 reads CASSLLAGEQYF. In DNA form, the CDR3 reads TGCGCCAGCAGCTTACTAGCGGGCGAGCAGTACTTC. Complete variable domain (other parts from reference TRBV5-1 and TRBJ2-7): KAGVTQTPRYLIKTRGQQVTLSCSPISGHRSVSWYQQTPGQGLQFLFEYFSETQRNKGNFPGRFSGRQFSNSRSEMNVSTLELGDSALYLCASSLLAGEQYFGPGTRLTVT.

The chain uses TRBV4-2 and TRBJ2-5; 11 positions match TRBD2. CDR1 LGHNA and CDR2 YNFKEQ come from the germline V gene. This CDR3 has 18 amino acids. With V trimmed by 0 bases and J by 2 bases, 8 bases remained unmatched. The chain's CDR3 is CASSQEIAGGPLQETQYF. DNA for the CDR3: TGTGCCAGCAGCCAAGAAATAGCGGGAGGGCCATTACAAGAGACCCAGTACTTC.

In its sample, this clone was seen once. The gene calls are TRBV3-1 (or the pseudogene TRBV3-2) and TRBJ2-7; the D gene is possibly TRBD2 (5 bases). CDR1 LGHDT and CDR2 YNNKEL come from the germline V gene (reference sequence). This CDR3 comprises 12 residues. V was trimmed by 4 bases and J by 7 bases, leaving 11 bases between them. The CDR3 coding sequence is TGTGCCAGCAGCCGGAACCCGGGGGAGCAGTACTTC. It is translated as CASSRNPGEQYF.

This clone was recorded many times. V gene TRBV4-1 combines with J gene TRBJ1-1; D remains ambiguous. Germline CDR1 is MGHRA and CDR2 is YSYEKL. The CDR3 has 12 residues. V was pared by 4 bases and J by 5 bases, with 8 bases between. The CDR3 region has the DNA TGCGCCAGCAGCCGAGGAACTACTGAAGCTTTCTTT. Translated: CASSRGTTEAFF.

This rearrangement joins TRBV28 to TRBJ1-1; 9 bases are a match to TRBD1. This CDR3 comprises 17 residues. The V segment lost 5 bases and the J segment 6 bases; nucleotides outside the gene matches: 16. The germline gives CDR1 MDHEN, CDR2 SYDVKM. The CDR3 reads CASSILQGAQSFAEAFF. The CDR3 DNA reads TGTGCCAGCAGTATTCTACAGGGGGCGCAGAGTTTTGCTGAAGCTTTCTTT.

The chain joins TRBV6-6 to TRBJ1-1, with a weak D call TRBD1 (5 bases). Trimming removed 1 base at V and 1 base at J, with 10 bases between. The CDR3 length is 15 residues. Germline V CDR1 and CDR2: MNHNY, SVGAGI (reference sequence). CDR3 in DNA: TGTGCCAGCAGTTACTTTTTCCAGGGGAACACTGAAGCTTTCTTT. Translation: CASSYFFQGNTEAFF.

This chain links TRBV18 with TRBJ1-3; D is unclear. The CDR3 is made up of 16 amino acids. V was shortened by 3 bases and J by 0 bases, with 12 bases between the two germline ends. Per the germline V gene, CDR1 is KGHSH and CDR2 is LQKENI. This CDR3 is CASSPATGDSGNTIYF. The CDR3 nucleotides are TGTGCCAGCTCACCGGCAACCGGAGACTCTGGAAACACCATATATTTT.

This clone was observed a single time. V usage is TRBV5-1 and J usage is TRBJ1-3, with a weak D call TRBD1 (5 bases). This CDR3 has 15 residues. CDR1 SGHRS and CDR2 YFSETQ come from the germline V gene. Trimming left V 3 bases short and J 2 bases short, with 12 bases between. CDR3 in DNA: TGCGCCAGCAGCTCGGGACTTTCTACTGGAAACACCATATATTTT. Translating it yields CASSSGLSTGNTIYF.

The rearrangement uses TRBV5-4 and TRBJ2-5; 7 nucleotides agree with TRBD1. Trimming at V came to 2 bases and at J to 5 bases, leaving 6 bases not matched to a gene. Germline V gives CDR1 SGHNT, CDR2 YYREEE (reference sequence). The CDR3 contains 14 residues. The CDR3 loop is CASSFKGAGETQYF. The CDR3 DNA follows: TGTGCCAGCAGCTTTAAGGGGGCAGGGGAGACCCAGTACTTC.

V is TRBV7-8 and J is TRBJ1-4; D may be TRBD1 (6 bases). The V and J ends lost 5 bases and 5 bases respectively, with 21 bases between them. Germline values: CDR1 SGHVS, CDR2 FQNEAQ. This CDR3 contains 17 residues. In nucleotides, the CDR3 is TGTGCCAGCAGCCCTGAGCTTTTTGGGGGCTTGAATGAAAAACTGTTTTTT. Protein sequence: CASSPELFGGLNEKLFF.

This clone came up once. The J gene is TRBJ1-1, the V gene TRBV19, with a tentative D call TRBD1 (5 bases). Trimming shortened V by 5 bases and J by 3 bases, and 10 bases separated the two germline ends. CDR3 size: 13 residues. CDR1 and CDR2 from the germline V gene are LNHDA and SQIVND (reference sequence). The CDR3 is CASSLGTYTEAFF. Here the CDR3 DNA reads TGTGCCAGTAGTTTGGGGACTTACACTGAAGCTTTCTTT.

The V and J genes are TRBV10-3 and TRBJ1-2; no definite D call. The germline V gene has CDR1 ENHRY and CDR2 SYGVKD. Trimming left V 2 bases short and J 4 bases short, with 14 bases between. This CDR3 has 15 amino acids. CDR3 region: CAISEGAAGAYGYTF. The CDR3 nucleotides read TGTGCCATCAGTGAGGGCGCGGCGGGAGCCTATGGCTACACCTTC.

This clone was counted a single time. CDR3 DNA sequence: TGTGCCAGCAGTTCCGGACAGGGAGACGAGCAGTACTTC. Encoded protein: CASSSGQGDEQYF. This chain uses TRBV28 with TRBJ2-7; 8 bases agree with TRBD1. V lost 4 bases to trimming and J lost 5 bases; unmatched junction nucleotides: 4. The length of the CDR3 is 13 residues. Germline lookup yields CDR1 MDHEN and CDR2 SYDVKM. Variable domain in full (rest from reference TRBV28 and TRBJ2-7): DVKVTQSSRYLVKRTGEKVFLECVQDMDHENMFWYRQDPGLGLRLIYFSYDVKMKEKGDIPEGYSVSREKKERFSLILESASTNQTSMYLCASSSGQGDEQYFGPGTRLTVT.

The chain uses TRBV9 and TRBJ2-1, with a tentative D call TRBD2 (5 bases). CDR1 and CDR2 (germline): SGDLS, YYNGEE. There are 15 residues in the CDR3. V was trimmed by 2 bases and J by 1 base, leaving 10 bases between them. The CDR3 spells CASSVQSGSYNEQFF. The CDR3 nucleotides read TGTGCCAGCAGCGTTCAGTCGGGGTCCTACAATGAGCAGTTCTTC. The complete variable domain, with remaining parts taken from reference TRBV9 and TRBJ2-1, reads DSGVTQTPKHLITATGQRVTLRCSPRSGDLSVYWYQQSLDQGLQFLIQYYNGEERAKGNILERFSAQQFPDLHSELNLSSLELGDSALYFCASSVQSGSYNEQFFGPGTRLTVL.

This clone has a handful of counts. CDR3 bases: TGTGCCAGCAGTCTGATCGGGGCAGGGGAGGGCGAGCAGTACTTC. The encoded protein is CASSLIGAGEGEQYF. V gene TRBV27 combines with J gene TRBJ2-7; the D gene is possibly TRBD2 (7 bases). V was cut by 5 bases and J by 6 bases, with 20 bases left in between. In germline, CDR1 is MNHEY, CDR2 SMNVEV (reference sequence). The CDR3 is 15 amino acids.

This chain connects TRBV7-2 to TRBJ1-5; D may be TRBD1 (5 bases). CDR1 is SGHTA, CDR2 FQGNSA, per germline. V was cut by 5 bases and J by 6 bases, with 17 bases left in between. CDR3 length: 15 amino acids. The CDR3 region has the DNA TGTGCCAGCAGCCTAGGCGGGGGGTATGGTCAGCCCCAGCATTTT. It encodes CASSLGGGYGQPQHF.

As regards this clone: A clone one base away is much larger, so this may be a read error. The V call is TRBV12-3 or TRBV12-4, the J call TRBJ1-2; TRBD1 matches 7 bases. V shed 6 bases, J shed 2 bases, and the junction held 3 bases outside the gene matches. This CDR3 is built from 13 residues. The CDR3 loop reads CASSRGQNYGYTF. DNA for the CDR3: TGTGCCAGCAGCCGGGGACAGAACTATGGCTACACCTTC.